This TCR beta chain is drawn from a study of post-analysis software for immune sequencing data. Study information: The patients showed relapsing-remitting, secondary progressive and progressive-relapsing multiple sclerosis courses. Study-wide findings and caveats: Multiple sclerosis patients showed significantly lower normalized Chao1 diversity than controls did. Under F measure analysis, samples from one preparation batch co-clustered strongly. About five TRBV segments, including TRBV5-6, TRBV5-1 and TRBV20-1, were more frequent in patients than controls.

This CDR3 has 12 amino acids. Trimming pared 2 bases from V and 1 base from J, leaving 2 bases between. Germline loops: CDR1 MDHEN, CDR2 SYDVKM. This clonotype was seen many times. Its antigen is still unknown. Prepared libraries of TCR beta cDNA carried unique molecular identifiers. Starting from about 0.98 to 11 million T cells, the study yielded 460,000 or so cDNA molecules. TCRdb passed the PCR reads through MiXCR, listing each CDR3 protein once. The sample includes some 190,000 distinct CDR3 sequences, about 30% seen only once; the top ten take about 3.7%. This clonotype was obtained from a girl under 18 with multiple sclerosis. The V call is TRBV28, the J call TRBJ1-1, with D unresolved. Sequenced material: blood. The CDR3 DNA follows: TGTGCCAGCAGTTTACGGAACACTGAAGCTTTCTTT. Amino acids: CASSLRNTEAFF.